This T cell receptor (beta chain) was identified during a study of T cell responses to AZD1222 COVID-19 vaccine. Across the study: Second-dose intervals of approximately 4 or approximately 12 weeks were pooled. Whole-study findings and limits: Repertoire samples came only from after the peak T cell response. Unmutated variant regions are reportedly targeted by nearly half of spike-specific TCRs. The donor group comprised mostly white British people and more females; the analysis possibly underestimated clonal diversity.

Remarks on this clone: Its antigen is unidentified.

The method was immunoSEQ multiplex PCR; TCRdb's version includes in-frame clones alone and lacks a portion of them. Of fewer than 120,000 clones in the sample, around 85% were seen once. The sequence was obtained from an adult in good health. This specimen consisted of peripheral blood, obtained on day 0 of AZD1222 vaccination.

The CDR3 loop is CASSVSDRNTEAFF. The CDR3 nucleotides read TGTGCCAGCAGCGTTTCGGACAGAAACACTGAAGCTTTCTTT. The gene calls are TRBV9 and TRBJ1-1, with D perhaps TRBD1 (6 bases). There are 14 residues in the CDR3. Germline CDR1 reads SGDLS; CDR2 reads YYNGEE. Trimming removed 2 bases from V and 2 bases from J, with 10 bases in between.